This TCR beta chain was sequenced for a study of T cell responses to AZD1222 COVID-19 vaccine. Findings of the study overall: The span of vaccine-associated CD4 TCRs extended across spike, with dominance at 160-218 and 743-854. The donor group comprised mostly white British people and more females; the analysis possibly underestimated clonal diversity. As reported, nearly half of all spike-specific TCRs target variant regions that are unmutated.

V gave up 4 bases and J gave up 1 base; unmatched junction bases: 6. Per germline, CDR1 SGHNT and CDR2 YENEEA. This CDR3 is built from 15 residues. Some clones are missing from TCRdb's copy, which holds only in-frame ones; the method was immunoSEQ multiplex PCR. The sample lists some 140,000 clones, about 91% seen once, with 1.9% in the top ten. Points on this clone: Its specificity is unknown.

The sequencing used peripheral blood, collected 28 days after the second AZD1222 dose. The chain links TRBV11-3 to TRBJ1-1; 7 nucleotides align to TRBD1. The sequence was obtained from an adult who received the AZD1222 COVID-19 vaccine. The CDR3 protein is CASSSARQGNTEAFF. The CDR3 bases are TGTGCCAGCAGCTCAGCCCGACAGGGGAACACTGAAGCTTTCTTT. The full variable domain, with the rest looked up from reference TRBV11-3 and TRBJ1-1, is EAGVVQSPRYKIIEKKQPVAFWCNPISGHNTLYWYLQNLGQGPELLIRYENEEAVDDSQLPKDRFSAERLKGVDSTLKIQPAELGDSAVYLCASSSARQGNTEAFFGQGTRLTVV.